The clone carrying this T cell receptor beta chain is judged medium-sized. TCRdb re-called the reads through MiXCR, storing one row per CDR3 protein. The sample yields approximately 6,600 distinct CDR3 sequences, 15% to 20% seen once. The entry originates in a study of liver allograft versus peripheral blood T cells. The overall study: Recipients' peripheral blood served as the comparator for T cell receptor repertoires in transplanted livers.

The V gene's germline CDR1 is MNHNY and CDR2 SVGAGI (reference sequence). The V end lost 6 bases, the J end lost 4 bases, and 6 bases lay between the germline ends. This CDR3 spans 11 amino acids. The clonotype comes from a human patient who had a liver transplant. A subset of T cells may come from the graft donor. The chain employs TRBV6-6 and TRBJ1-2; D not certain. For the CDR3, the DNA is TGTGCCAGCAGCTGGCTCTATGGCTACACCTTC. Translating it yields CASSWLYGYTF.